The rows below give T cell receptor beta chains drawn from one sample of a study of identical twins. TCRdb re-called the 5' RACE reads with MiXCR, one entry per CDR3 protein. The table includes some 710,000 distinct CDR3 sequences, roughly 6% detected once. The sequenced sample was naive T cells sorted from blood. The receptors come from a man in his late teens or twenties in good health. Each CDR3 is given without its conserved first and last residue. The order of the fields is V gene, J gene, CDR3 protein.

v_call: TRBV20-1
j_call: TRBJ1-3
cdr3_aa: SARDFKQGTGNTIY

v_call: TRBV7-9
j_call: TRBJ1-3
cdr3_aa: ASSPRDPGNTIY

v_call: TRBV10-3
j_call: TRBJ2-5
cdr3_aa: AVRDTQETQY

v_call: TRBV20-1
j_call: TRBJ2-1
cdr3_aa: SAIKQGSSYNEQF

v_call: TRBV12-3/TRBV12-4
j_call: TRBJ1-2
cdr3_aa: ASSPQDRGLGYT

v_call: TRBV5-5
j_call: TRBJ2-7
cdr3_aa: ASSFPGQGASEQY

v_call: TRBV12-3/TRBV12-4
j_call: TRBJ1-4
cdr3_aa: ASSWAGWDEKLF

v_call: TRBV20-1
j_call: TRBJ2-1
cdr3_aa: SAPLQTYNEQF

v_call: TRBV20-1
j_call: TRBJ2-3
cdr3_aa: SARDERRYTDTQY

v_call: TRBV6-1
j_call: TRBJ2-5
cdr3_aa: ASGTSGIGETQY

v_call: TRBV5-1
j_call: TRBJ2-1
cdr3_aa: ASSSQTGGGHNEQF

v_call: TRBV5-5
j_call: TRBJ1-2
cdr3_aa: ASSPGSYGYT

v_call: TRBV20-1
j_call: TRBJ2-7
cdr3_aa: SAVDGGGPYEQY

v_call: TRBV7-8
j_call: TRBJ2-2
cdr3_aa: ASSLAWGTSGSFGELF

v_call: TRBV7-3
j_call: TRBJ1-1
cdr3_aa: ASSTGTGSTEAF

v_call: TRBV7-9
j_call: TRBJ1-1
cdr3_aa: ASSPRTLKNTEAF

v_call: TRBV29-1
j_call: TRBJ2-1
cdr3_aa: SLSPGRNEQF

v_call: TRBV15
j_call: TRBJ2-5
cdr3_aa: ATSRDRRQETQY

v_call: TRBV29-1
j_call: TRBJ2-6
cdr3_aa: SVGNYSGANVLT

v_call: TRBV5-1
j_call: TRBJ2-3
cdr3_aa: ASSPGEATQY

v_call: TRBV7-2
j_call: TRBJ1-2
cdr3_aa: ASSSRALPGYT

v_call: TRBV28
j_call: TRBJ2-3
cdr3_aa: ASSLAHDTQY

v_call: TRBV14
j_call: TRBJ2-5
cdr3_aa: ASTSGSETQY

v_call: TRBV20-1
j_call: TRBJ2-3
cdr3_aa: SATDGASGYTDTQY